This entry describes one T cell receptor (beta chain). Symptom resolution, clearance, or two negative PCRs marked donors in Cohort 3 as recovered. Assay used: immunoSEQ multiplex PCR; TCRdb lists only in-frame clones, some missing. This sample has hundreds of thousands of clones, with 90% found just once. The entry originates in a study of blood T cell repertoires in COVID-19. The overall study: Acute and convalescent COVID-19 specimens originated in the United States, Italy and Spain. From T cells, B-cell-depleted T cells, or PBMCs came the material, which was cDNA or gDNA.

This CDR3 is 15 amino acids long. Germline V gene sequence: CDR1 ENHRY, CDR2 SYGVKD. J lost 6 bases, V lost 0 bases, and 2 bases had no gene match. The sequenced sample was PBMCs or T cells enriched from blood (not recorded which). The source of this sequence is a man in his sixties who had recovered from COVID-19. This sequence joins TRBV10-3 and TRBJ2-2; 9 nucleotides line up with TRBD2. CDR3: CAISESRGGPGELFF. The CDR3 DNA sequence: TGTGCCATCAGTGAGTCGCGGGGGGGACCCGGGGAGCTGTTTTTT.